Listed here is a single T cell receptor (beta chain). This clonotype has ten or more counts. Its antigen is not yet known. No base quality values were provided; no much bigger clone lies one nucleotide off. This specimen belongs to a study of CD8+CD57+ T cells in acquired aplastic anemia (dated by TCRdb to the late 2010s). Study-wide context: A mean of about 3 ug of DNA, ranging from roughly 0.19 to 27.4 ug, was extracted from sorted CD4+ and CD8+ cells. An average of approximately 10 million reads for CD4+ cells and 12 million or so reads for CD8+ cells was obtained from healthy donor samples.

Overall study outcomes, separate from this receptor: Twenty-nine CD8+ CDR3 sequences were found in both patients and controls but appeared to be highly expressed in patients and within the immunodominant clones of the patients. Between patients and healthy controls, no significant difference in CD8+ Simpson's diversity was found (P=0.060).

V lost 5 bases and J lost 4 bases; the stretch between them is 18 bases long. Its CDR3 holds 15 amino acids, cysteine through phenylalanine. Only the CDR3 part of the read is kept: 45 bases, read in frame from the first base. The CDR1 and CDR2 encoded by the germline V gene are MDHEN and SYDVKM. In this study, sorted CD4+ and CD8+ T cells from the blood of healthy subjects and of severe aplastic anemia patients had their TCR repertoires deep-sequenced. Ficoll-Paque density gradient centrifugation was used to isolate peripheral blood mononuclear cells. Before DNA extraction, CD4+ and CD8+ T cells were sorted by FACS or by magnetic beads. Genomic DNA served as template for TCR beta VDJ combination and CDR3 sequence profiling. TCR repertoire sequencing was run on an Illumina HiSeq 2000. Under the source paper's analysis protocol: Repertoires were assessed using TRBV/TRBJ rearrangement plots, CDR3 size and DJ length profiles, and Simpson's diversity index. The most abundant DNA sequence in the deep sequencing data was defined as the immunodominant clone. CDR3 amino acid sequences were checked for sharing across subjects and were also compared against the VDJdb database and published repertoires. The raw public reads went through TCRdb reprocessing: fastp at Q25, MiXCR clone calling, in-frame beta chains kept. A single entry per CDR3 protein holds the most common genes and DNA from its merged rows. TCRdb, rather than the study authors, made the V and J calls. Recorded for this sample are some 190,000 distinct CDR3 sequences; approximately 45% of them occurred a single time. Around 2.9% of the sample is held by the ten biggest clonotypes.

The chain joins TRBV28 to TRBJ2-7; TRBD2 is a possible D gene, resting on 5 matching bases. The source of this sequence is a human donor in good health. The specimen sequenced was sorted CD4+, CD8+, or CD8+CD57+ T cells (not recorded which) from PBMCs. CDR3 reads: CASSGQDSLKYEQYF. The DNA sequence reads TGTGCCAGCAGTGGCCAGGACTCTCTGAAGTACGAGCAGTACTTC.